The following is a T cell receptor (beta chain) sequence with its context. This clone has more than one count but fewer than ten. The target of this receptor is not known. Within one base of it there is no much larger clone, and no base qualities were kept. This entry belongs to a study of cytomegalovirus exposure and HLA in healthy donors (dated by TCRdb to 2016 to 2017). Turning to the overall study: In an earlier analysis of roughly 500 of the donors, 250 to 350 Gb of sequence data and 90 million to 120 million unique TCR beta sequences from about 179 million T cells were reported. Across some 400 genotyped donors of the cohort, an average of approximately 200,000 unique TCR beta nucleotide sequences per donor were sequenced, and roughly 18% of those sequences were non-productive. The study combined high-throughput TCR immunosequencing, statistical association of individual TCRs with disease status, and machine learning to predict cytomegalovirus infection status. The number of typed donors differed by locus: about 620-630 for A, B, C, DRB1 and DQB1; 500 to 550 for DQA1; about 600 for DPA1; and 450 to 480 for DPB1. To study patterns of TCR occurrence, a later analysis re-analyzed previously published TCR beta repertoires from more than 550 donors and added high-resolution HLA genotyping. In a later genetic analysis, genome-wide SNP genotypes for about 55% of the roughly 700 donors were used, and that subset was treated as a discovery cohort. Both class I and class II loci were covered by HLA typing, at four-digit resolution. Of the roughly 400 genotyped donors, about 84% fell in the genetic ancestry cluster associated with self-reported Caucasian donors. All discovery cohort repertoires had been generated on a single sequencing platform. The study aimed to test whether cataloging public T cell receptors could reveal signatures of past pathogen exposure. In addition to the first cohort of 666 subjects, a separate validation cohort of approximately 120 different subjects was used. Rather than drawing on any new phenotypic data, the later analysis identified candidate immune exposures from TCR beta sequences and the way those sequences occurred across donors. Because of strong linkage in the cohort, a few DR-DQ haplotypes were treated as single units for association and clustering. Donor age, sex, ethnicity and CMV serostatus were compiled alongside the repertoire data. The study used immunosequencing to profile the T cell repertoires of 670 or so subjects and linked those repertoires to cytomegalovirus serostatus. An early release that covered fewer than 800 HLA-typed donors contained approximately 300 gigabases of sequencing data and tens of millions of unique TCR sequences. In an earlier analysis of roughly 600 of the donors, high-throughput TCR beta sequencing was used to judge whether each TCR beta V gene segment behaved as functional or pseudogenic.

Libraries were constructed by the immunoSEQ multiplex PCR assay. For the multiplex PCR, a mixture combining 60 forward primers for TCR Vbeta segments and 13 reverse primers for TCR Jbeta segments was used. A multiplex PCR assay on genomic DNA amplified the CDR3 region of rearranged TCR beta genes. The amplified TCR beta libraries were sequenced on the Illumina HiSeq System as 87-base-pair reads. The paper's processing steps were these. A later analysis tallied 75 million to 95 million unique TCR beta chains across the 700 or so repertoires, and approximately 12 million of those chains were shared by two or more donors. Raw reads were error-corrected and collapsed into unique sequences by a nearest-neighbor algorithm in which closely related sequences were merged to remove PCR and sequencing errors. V, D and J gene segments were assigned by aligning CDR3 sequences to IMGT reference sequences. Each retained sequence needed at least a six-nucleotide match to both a V gene segment and a J gene segment. Rearrangements were classified as productive when the CDR3 lacked stop codons and remained in frame with V and J, and all other rearrangements were classified as non-productive. CDR3 was defined by IMGT convention, running from the second conserved V-encoded cysteine to the conserved J-encoded phenylalanine. The earlier analysis of about 530 of the donors excluded any sequence lacking an unambiguous match to a single V gene segment. An earlier analysis of almost 600 of the donors classified V segments as functional when productive rearrangements were above 56.7% and as segregating when the standard deviation between donors was above 5%. A statistical classification framework was built for diagnosing cytomegalovirus status from the catalog of TCR beta chain sequences. V and J gene assignment, in a later analysis, came from comparing TCR nucleotide sequences with IMGT/GENE-DB human TR gene sequences. Using the TCRdist pipeline, a later analysis assigned CDR3 sequences along with most-parsimonious VDJ recombination scenarios. In a later analysis, each TCR beta chain was defined by its CDR3 amino acid sequence together with its V-gene family, and reads without a unique V-gene family were excluded. A later analysis removed 500 to 600 highly shared, low-generation-probability nucleotide sequences to deal with suspected cross-contamination and a sequencing artifact. In a later analysis, a clonal expansion index was calculated for each public chain from normalized within-repertoire ranks of inferred template counts. In a later analysis, generation probabilities were computed with a VDJ recombination model fitted to out-of-frame rearrangements, and the resulting probabilities were checked against IGoR. Hypergeometric tests were used in a later analysis to score TCR-TCR, TCR-HLA and TCR-CMV co-occurrence, with a repertoire-size bias correction applied to the TCR pairs. A later analysis estimated false discovery rates by permuting HLA or CMV assignments 20 times. In a later analysis, co-occurring TCRs were grouped with DBSCAN, and TCRdist sequence similarity was added when clustering was performed within HLA-allele-positive subsets. Co-occurrence clustering excluded repertoires with fewer than 30,000 or more than 120,000 public chains, plus five with anomalous nucleotide sharing. TCRdb re-hosts the immuneACCESS table, in-frame sequences only. Its copies lack some clones; in the studies checked, an unresolved V gene accounts for under half of them, and the cause for the rest is not known. V and J calls and clone size are those listed in that table; D and trimming were worked out from the DNA. This sample gives 110,000 to 150,000 clones in total; approximately 9% of them show up just once. The top ten hold 1.8% of the sample.

V is pared back by 3 bases and J by 5 bases, with 11 bases lying between the germline termini. Taken from cysteine to phenylalanine, the CDR3 has 14 residues. This entry keeps only the CDR3 DNA: 42 bases, framed from base 1. CDR1 and CDR2 are drawn from the germline V gene: LGHNA, YSLEER. In total, fewer than 750 healthy bone marrow donors made up the cohort. Cohort members were all nominally healthy when sampled, although unrecorded immune exposures were likely present. The donor was CMV seronegative and belonged to the group of around 400 seronegative cohort members. A peripheral blood sample was provided by each donor, and peripheral blood mononuclear cells were used for TCR beta sequencing. The Qiagen DNeasy Blood Extraction Kit was used to extract genomic DNA from the blood cell samples. What the study reported, not specific to this receptor: The authors suggested that the approach could potentially be extended to other disease states and immunological phenotypes. In this cohort, only TCR beta chains were sequenced, and detectable features were limited by the absence of alpha or paired-chain data. Broadly in line with IMGT annotations, most TCR beta V segments showed up in productive rearrangements about 90% or about 30% of the time in an earlier analysis of roughly 590 of the donors. At a false discovery rate of 0.05, a later analysis linked about 16,000 TCR beta sequences to specific HLA alleles. In a later genetic analysis, fewer N-insertions in productive TCRs were reported among donors in an Asian-associated ancestry cluster than the roughly 700-donor mean. The classifier was reported to diagnose cytomegalovirus status with high specificity and sensitivity in both the original and validation cohorts. The sequencing pipeline was judged likely to have produced a cluster of highly shared sequence variants as a technical artifact. Some IMGT-functional V segments, including TRBV6-2 and TRBV6-3, could not be told apart with the 87-base-pair reads, so those segments were excluded. According to a later analysis, most CMV-associated TCR beta chains appeared to be HLA-restricted, and the HLA associations seemed to be driven largely by CMV exposure. Linkage disequilibrium might explain the correlated functional status among segregating V segments, but an unknown experimental factor could not be ruled out. A further reported finding was that TCR beta sequences accurately predicted the HLA-A and HLA-B alleles for most subjects in the first cohort. The presence/absence analyses assumed that sequencing depth was roughly uniform across donors, and that assumption may not be true. Over 15 rarely observed V segments, including chromosome 9 orphons, were excluded from the earlier analysis of several hundred of the donors because counts were too low. In a later analysis, HLA-associated TCR beta chains were found to be more clonally expanded and to have lower generation probabilities than equally common non-associated chains. Most TCR sequences were observed very rarely across donors, whereas some public TCRs were present in many individuals. Strong co-occurrence of HLA alleles, especially DR and DQ, made assigning TCR associations to individual alleles difficult. For the cohort, immune exposure information was limited to CMV serostatus. Because HLA typing was unavailable for some donors at each locus, only the typed subset was used in association tests. In vitro tests confirmed that a few of the cytomegalovirus-associated TCR beta chains recognize cytomegalovirus antigens. According to a later analysis, parvovirus B19, influenza, CMV and Epstein-Barr virus appeared linked to several top co-occurrence clusters. The study gave a list of under 200 TCR beta chains associated with cytomegalovirus. In a later genetic analysis, a missense DCLRE1C variant was associated with V-gene and J-gene trimming of TCR beta chains, and the association was replicated in an independent cohort. In a later analysis, the rate of TCR association differed among HLA loci, with DRB1 alleles having the most associated TCRs and HLA-C alleles having the fewest.

This receptor was identified in a male donor in good health and CMV-seronegative. This receptor chain uses TRBV4-3 and TRBJ1-5; confidence is insufficient to name the D gene. Sequencing was performed on PBMCs. At the DNA level, the sequence is TGCGCCAGCAGCCACCTTCCGCGAGATCAGCCCCAGCATTTT. Its product reads: CASSHLPRDQPQHF.